Detailed here is one TCR beta chain. These data originate in a study of OX40 agonist ivuxolimab in advanced cancers. Clones were read by immunoSEQ multiplex PCR, and TCRdb kept only the in-frame ones, dropping some. The sample carries about 62,000 clones, 87% recorded once. The receptor was isolated from an adult with an advanced solid tumor such as melanoma, head and neck, liver or kidney cancer. The sample consisted of CD4+ or CD8+ T cells sorted from blood, taken in a trial of the OX40 agonist ivuxolimab.

As DNA, the CDR3 is TGTGCCAGCAGTGCAGTCGGGGGTTCTGATACGCAGTATTTT. Protein product: CASSAVGGSDTQYF. The chain couples TRBV6-5 to TRBJ2-3, with D possibly matching TRBD2 (6 bases). Trimming took off 5 bases at V and 6 bases at J, with 15 bases between the two ends. Germline CDR1 MNHEY, CDR2 SVGAGI. The CDR3 length is 14 residues.